The 5 T cell receptor beta chains below were found in one sample sequenced in a study of blood T cell repertoires in COVID-19. Profiled with immunoSEQ multiplex PCR; TCRdb holds only in-frame clones, not every one. The data contain 230,000 or so clones, roughly 90% of them seen just once; the ten biggest clones take up under 2%. The sample consisted of peripheral blood. All receptors come from a man in his forties with active or convalescent COVID-19.

V usage is TRBV6-5 and J usage is TRBJ2-3, with TRBD2 identical over 8 bases. This CDR3 is built from 14 residues. V lost 6 bases, J lost 4 bases, and 6 bases stayed unmatched. Germline V gene sequence: CDR1 MNHEY, CDR2 SVGAGI. The CDR3 sequence: CASSSERESDTQYF. The CDR3 region has the DNA TGTGCCAGCAGCTCCGAGCGGGAGTCAGATACGCAGTATTTT.

This clone came up once. The chain employs TRBV27 and TRBJ2-1; D is possibly TRBD2 (5 bases). The CDR3 has 15 amino acids. CDR1 and CDR2 (germline): MNHEY, SMNVEV (reference sequence). V lost 5 bases and J 0 bases, leaving 11 bases between the germline ends. Here the CDR3 reads CASSRTPSSYNEQFF. The CDR3, as DNA: TGTGCCAGCAGTAGGACTCCGAGCTCCTACAATGAGCAGTTCTTC.

The gene calls are TRBV4-2 and TRBJ1-1; 9 bases map to TRBD1. In germline, CDR1 is LGHNA, CDR2 YNFKEQ. The junction had 14 bases not matched to a gene; V was cut back by 2 bases and J by 1 base. The CDR3 spans 19 residues. The CDR3 bases are TGTGCCAGCAGCCAACTTATGATAGGGGACAGGGAAAAGAACACTGAAGCTTTCTTT. This translates into CASSQLMIGDREKNTEAFF.

V gene TRBV3-1 (or the pseudogene TRBV3-2) combines with J gene TRBJ1-3; D unclear. This CDR3 comprises 17 residues. Germline V gene sequence: CDR1 LGHDT, CDR2 YNNKEL (reference sequence). The germline V and J ends were trimmed by 5 bases and 0 bases, with 17 bases remaining between them. The CDR3 region is CASSSRSTYISGNTIYF. The DNA of the CDR3 is TGTGCCAGCAGCTCCCGTTCGACATATATCTCTGGAAACACCATATATTTT.

This chain joins TRBV18 and TRBJ2-2; 7 nucleotides match TRBD1. The germline V gene encodes CDR1 KGHSH and CDR2 LQKENI. This CDR3 contains 13 residues. The trim removed 6 bases at V and 5 bases at J, leaving 3 bases unmatched. The CDR3 reads CASSSTGTGELFF. The CDR3 bases are TGTGCCAGCTCGTCGACAGGGACCGGGGAGCTGTTTTTT. Using reference TRBV18 and TRBJ2-2 for the parts outside the CDR3, the full variable domain is NAGVMQNPRHLVRRRGQEARLRCSPMKGHSHVYWYRQLPEEGLKFMVYLQKENIIDESGMPKERFSAEFPKEGPSILRIQQVVRGDSAAYFCASSSTGTGELFFGEGSRLTVL.